Below, 16 T cell receptor beta chains from the same sample are listed, as sequenced in a study of T cells in narcolepsy. Some clones are missing from TCRdb's copy, which holds only in-frame ones; the method was immunoSEQ multiplex PCR. The repertoire holds 25,000 to 35,000 clones, less than 85% seen once, with 6.6% in the top ten. The sample taken for sequencing was memory (CD45RA-) CD4+ T cells from blood. These receptors were collected from a human donor in good health.

The chain employs TRBV21-1 and TRBJ2-4; TRBD2 was called by the table and not checked on the DNA. TRBV21-1 is assigned pseudogene status. The CDR3 consists of 18 residues. In DNA form, the CDR3 reads TGTGCCAGCAGCAAAGGAGGGCGGGCATTAGGACGCAAAAACATTCAGTACTTC. Amino acids: CASSKGGRALGRKNIQYF.

This chain joins TRBV4-1 and TRBJ1-2; D may be TRBD1 (6 bases). This CDR3 is 15 amino acids long. V dropped 0 bases and J dropped 7 bases, with 15 bases sitting between them. Germline CDR1 MGHRA, CDR2 YSYEKL. The CDR3 region is CASSQDRIGGSGYTF. CDR3 DNA sequence: TGCGCCAGCAGCCAAGATCGGATAGGGGGTAGTGGCTACACCTTC.

The chain's CDR3 is CASSPRLTNEKLFF. The DNA for the CDR3 is TGTGCCAGCAGCCCCAGGTTAACTAATGAAAAACTGTTTTTT. The chain couples TRBV7-8 to TRBJ1-4; no reliable D call. This CDR3 contains 14 residues. The germline V gene encodes CDR1 SGHVS and CDR2 FQNEAQ. The V and J ends lost 5 bases and 1 base respectively, with 8 bases between them.

The chain couples TRBV29-1 to TRBJ2-1; D remains ambiguous. The ends were cut back, 3 bases at V and 5 bases at J, with 8 bases in the middle. Germline V gives CDR1 SQVTM, CDR2 ANQGSEA. This CDR3 is built from 12 residues. The CDR3 region has the DNA TGCAGCGTTGAGGGATTTCACAATGAGCAGTTCTTC. This gives the protein CSVEGFHNEQFF.

The V gene is TRBV7-2, the J gene TRBJ2-1; D perhaps matches TRBD1 (5 bases). This CDR3 is built from 13 residues. Per the germline V gene, CDR1 is SGHTA and CDR2 is FQGNSA. The ends were cut back, 5 bases at V and 4 bases at J, with 9 bases in the middle. In DNA, the CDR3 is TGTGCCAGCAGCGCCCAGGGTTACAATGAGCAGTTCTTC. Translated, it gives CASSAQGYNEQFF.

This chain uses TRBV10-3 with TRBJ1-1, with D possibly being TRBD1 (5 bases). Germline V gives CDR1 ENHRY, CDR2 SYGVKD. V was cut by 10 bases and J by 2 bases, with 20 bases left in between. The CDR3 loop spans 15 amino acids. The CDR3 reads CATREGSRLNTEAFF. The CDR3, as DNA: TGTGCCACCAGGGAGGGATCGAGATTAAACACTGAAGCTTTCTTT.

The sample holds a few counts of this clone. The V gene is TRBV6-6, the J gene TRBJ1-2; 7 bases are a match to TRBD1. Germline trimming cut 4 bases from V and 4 bases from J; bases unmatched to any gene: 6. Germline-derived CDR1 and CDR2 are MNHNY and SVGAGI (reference sequence). The CDR3 extends over 14 amino acids. The CDR3 region is CASSSTGQAYGYTF. For the CDR3, the DNA is TGTGCCAGCAGTTCGACAGGGCAGGCCTATGGCTACACCTTC.

This rearrangement joins TRBV6-1 to TRBJ1-5, with 7 bases matching TRBD1. The CDR3 sequence is 15 residues long. V lost 4 bases, J lost 0 bases, and 3 bases stayed unmatched. Germline CDR1 MNHNS, CDR2 SASEGT. The CDR3 DNA is TGTGCCAGCAGTGCGGGACAGATTAGCAATCAGCCCCAGCATTTT. Its translation is CASSAGQISNQPQHF.

The J gene is TRBJ2-1, the V gene TRBV11-3; 10 bases are a match to TRBD2. V lost 2 bases to trimming and J lost 9 bases; unmatched junction nucleotides: 10. Germline V gene data show CDR1 as SGHNT and CDR2 as YENEEA. The CDR3 runs 16 residues. The CDR3 loop is CASSLSSASGSGEQFF. CDR3 DNA sequence: TGTGCCAGCAGCTTAAGTAGCGCTAGCGGGAGTGGTGAGCAGTTCTTC.

This clone was seen a handful of times. The chain couples TRBV6-5 to TRBJ1-5; perhaps TRBD1 as D (5 bases). The CDR3 consists of 13 residues. Germline V CDR1 and CDR2: MNHEY, SVGAGI. Trimming left V 4 bases short and J 6 bases short, with 10 bases between. This CDR3 reads CASSFQGGQPQHF. CDR3 DNA: TGTGCCAGCAGTTTCCAGGGCGGTCAGCCCCAGCATTTT.

This chain connects TRBV28 to TRBJ2-4, with D maybe TRBD1 (5 bases). Trimming pared 5 bases from V and 4 bases from J, leaving 18 bases between. The germline V gene has CDR1 MDHEN and CDR2 SYDVKM. The CDR3 spans 16 residues. The CDR3 reads CASSVPGNGVKNIQYF. The CDR3 region has the DNA TGTGCCAGCAGTGTTCCAGGGAACGGAGTAAAAAACATTCAGTACTTC. Full variable domain (outside the CDR3, taken from reference TRBV28 and TRBJ2-4): DVKVTQSSRYLVKRTGEKVFLECVQDMDHENMFWYRQDPGLGLRLIYFSYDVKMKEKGDIPEGYSVSREKKERFSLILESASTNQTSMYLCASSVPGNGVKNIQYFGAGTRLSVL.

The chain is built from TRBV5-4 and TRBJ2-7; 7 positions match TRBD1. Germline V gene lookup returns CDR1 SGHNT and CDR2 YYREEE (reference sequence). V shed 4 bases and J 8 bases; nucleotides not matched to a gene: 18. CDR3 length: 16 residues. The CDR3 DNA follows: TGTGCCAGCAGCGCCCTACAGGGTGAGCAAGGGGGCAAGCAGTACTTC. It codes for CASSALQGEQGGKQYF.

The genes are TRBV20-1 and TRBJ2-5; no definite D call. The J call is in doubt because the DNA end fits TRBJ2-7 better. The CDR3 runs 10 residues. Germline CDR1 reads DFQATT; CDR2 reads SNEGSKA (reference sequence). Written as DNA, the CDR3 is TGCAGTGCCTCCGAAGACGAGCAGTACTTC. Translating it yields CSASEDEQYF.

CDR3 nucleotides: TGTGCCAGCAGGACTAGCGGCACAGATACGCAGTATTTT. Translated: CASRTSGTDTQYF. This rearrangement joins TRBV2 to TRBJ2-3; 8 nucleotides agree with TRBD2. Trimming took 6 bases from V and 1 from J; bases not matched to a gene: 0. Per the germline V gene, CDR1 is SNHLY and CDR2 is FYNNEI. The CDR3 runs 13 residues.

The rearrangement links TRBV7-2 to TRBJ1-6, with a tentative D call TRBD1 (6 bases). The CDR3 sequence is 18 residues long. V gave up 5 bases and J gave up 14 bases, with 31 bases separating them. Germline V gene lookup returns CDR1 SGHTA and CDR2 FQGNSA. CDR3 nucleotides: TGTGCCAGCAGCGCGACGACCAGCGGGACCGTGCTAGGGGGGACCCTCCACTTT. Its protein is CASSATTSGTVLGGTLHF.

The chain has TRBV28 and TRBJ2-7; 11 nucleotides line up with TRBD2. Germline V gives CDR1 MDHEN, CDR2 SYDVKM. The CDR3 consists of 15 residues. V was clipped by 4 bases and J by 6 bases; unmatched bases: 8. CDR3 region: CASSSLAGGTGEQYF. The CDR3 DNA sequence: TGTGCCAGCAGTTCGTTAGCGGGAGGGACTGGCGAGCAGTACTTC.